These 32 T cell receptor beta chains were sequenced from one sample in a study of regulatory T cells in long-lasting Graves disease. Time point meaning: persistent/refractory GD, antithyroid drugs over 5 years with positive TRAb. The TCR library was made from RNA extracted from PBMCs. Arm-PCR of CDR3 regions and iRepertoire HTBI primers were used to build TCR beta libraries. TCRdb reanalysed the multiplex PCR reads using MiXCR and keeps one entry per CDR3 protein. The sample has about 470,000 distinct CDR3 sequences; under 25% are singletons. This specimen was peripheral blood mononuclear cells (PBMCs), taken when the disease was refractory, from a patient treated with antithyroid drugs. The receptors here all came from a female donor with Graves disease.

This chain joins TRBV7-6 and TRBJ2-7, with TRBD2 matching over 8 bases. Losses at the gene ends were 0 bases for V and 3 bases for J; bases not matched to a gene: 13. Per germline, CDR1 SGHVS and CDR2 FNYEAQ. CDR3 size: 18 residues. CDR3 sequence (DNA): TGTGCCAGCAGCTTAGCGCCGGGAGGGGGAACCTTTGGCTACGAGCAGTACTTC. This codes for CASSLAPGGGTFGYEQYF. The variable domain in full, completed from reference TRBV7-6 and TRBJ2-7, reads GAGVSQSPRYKVTKRGQDVALRCDPISGHVSLYWYRQALGQGPEFLTYFNYEAQQDKSGLPNDRFSAERPEGSISTLTIQRTEQRDSAMYRCASSLAPGGGTFGYEQYFGPGTRLTVT.

This clonotype was picked up many times. V gene TRBV6-1 combines with J gene TRBJ2-5; 11 nucleotides match TRBD2. The junction had 10 bases not matched to a gene; V was cut back by 2 bases and J by 5 bases. In germline, CDR1 is MNHNS, CDR2 SASEGT. The CDR3 runs to 17 residues. CDR3 sequence reads: CASSENVSGGAWETQYF. In DNA form, the CDR3 reads TGTGCCAGCAGTGAAAACGTTAGCGGGGGGGCCTGGGAGACCCAGTACTTC.

At least ten counts were recorded for this clonotype. The chain carries TRBV13 and TRBJ2-2; no reliable D call. CDR3 length: 12 residues. The V and J ends lost 4 bases and 11 bases respectively, with 11 bases between them. Germline CDR1 and CDR2: PRHDT and FYEKMQ (reference sequence). The DNA of the CDR3 is TGTGCCAGCAGCTCGGAGAAAGGCGAGCTGTTTTTT. Its translation: CASSSEKGELFF. Combining the CDR3 with reference TRBV13 and TRBJ2-2 gives the whole variable domain AAGVIQSPRHLIKEKRETATLKCYPIPRHDTVYWYQQGPGQDPQFLISFYEKMQSDKGSIPDRFSAQQFSDYHSELNMSSLELGDSALYFCASSSEKGELFFGEGSRLTVL.

V usage is TRBV29-1 and J usage is TRBJ1-5; 10 bases align to TRBD1. Germline CDR1 and CDR2: SQVTM and ANQGSEA. The CDR3 covers 16 residues. Trimming at V came to 1 base and at J to 1 base, leaving 4 bases not matched to a gene. CDR3 sequence reads: CSVEVPGQGSNQPQHF. The CDR3 coding sequence is TGCAGCGTTGAAGTGCCGGGACAGGGGAGCAATCAGCCCCAGCATTTT.

This clonotype was seen ten or more times. The chain carries TRBV2 and TRBJ1-4; D call uncertain. The CDR3 is made up of 12 amino acids. V shed 7 bases and J shed 3 bases, with 6 bases lying between them. CDR1 and CDR2 (germline): SNHLY, FYNNEI. The DNA for the CDR3 is TGTGCCAGCAAAACGGCTAATGAAAAACTGTTTTTT. Protein product: CASKTANEKLFF.

This clonotype has at least ten counts. The chain combines TRBV7-2 with TRBJ2-6; D assignment may be TRBD1 or TRBD2 (6 bases each). The germline gives CDR1 SGHTA, CDR2 FQGNSA. The length of the CDR3 is 16 residues. Trimming pared 5 bases from V and 0 bases from J, leaving 11 bases between. CDR3 sequence (DNA): TGTGCCAGCAGCGGGGGGCCCTACTCTGGGGCCAACGTCCTGACTTTC. Its translation: CASSGGPYSGANVLTF. The whole variable domain, filled in from reference TRBV7-2 and TRBJ2-6, reads GAGVSQSPSNKVTEKGKDVELRCDPISGHTALYWYRQSLGQGLEFLIYFQGNSAPDKSGLPSDRFSAERTGGSVSTLTIQRTQQEDSAVYLCASSGGPYSGANVLTFGAGSRLTVL.

This clonotype was observed a handful of times. The chain uses TRBV13 and TRBJ1-1; a possible D gene is TRBD1 (6 bases). In germline, CDR1 is PRHDT, CDR2 FYEKMQ (reference sequence). CDR3 length: 15 amino acids. V lost 5 bases and J lost 0, with 13 bases in between. CDR3 in amino acids: CASSMHRVMNTEAFF. CDR3 DNA: TGTGCCAGCAGCATGCACAGGGTTATGAACACTGAAGCTTTCTTT.

This clonotype has a handful of counts. A read error may explain this, as a much larger clone is one base away. V usage is TRBV28 and J usage is TRBJ2-7; no firm D call. The CDR3 loop spans 14 amino acids. The germline CDR1 and CDR2 sequences are MDHEN and SYDVKM. The CDR3 spells CAGSSDPLLHEQYF. For the CDR3, the DNA is TGTGCCGGCAGTTCCGACCCACTGCTCCACGAGCAGTACTTC.

This clonotype was picked up many times. V usage is TRBV28 and J usage is TRBJ2-5; D ambiguous. This CDR3 spans 15 amino acids. V lost 5 bases to trimming and J lost 2 bases, with 15 bases between them. The germline V gene has CDR1 MDHEN and CDR2 SYDVKM. The CDR3 here is CASSNPAPPQETQYF. DNA of the CDR3: TGTGCCAGCAGTAACCCGGCGCCTCCTCAAGAGACCCAGTACTTC.

To note about this clonotype: This may be a read error: a much more frequent sequence differs by one nucleotide. V and J are TRBV2 and TRBJ1-1, with D maybe TRBD1 (5 bases). Looked up from germline, CDR1 is SNHLY and CDR2 is FYNNEI. This CDR3 region has 13 residues. The CDR3: CASSRGETTEALF. CDR3 nucleotide sequence: TGTGCCAGCAGCAGAGGGGAGACCACTGAAGCTCTCTTT.

This clonotype was seen a few times. The chain carries TRBV20-1 and TRBJ1-1; TRBD1 might be the D (6 bases). Per germline, CDR1 DFQATT and CDR2 SNEGSKA (reference sequence). The CDR3 consists of 15 residues. V was trimmed by 3 bases and J by 4 bases, leaving 18 bases between them. This CDR3 is CSARDRTGISTEAFF. The CDR3 nucleotides read TGCAGTGCTAGGGATCGAACAGGGATAAGCACTGAAGCTTTCTTT.

There are many counts of this clonotype. J is TRBJ2-5 and V is TRBV7-2, with D possibly being TRBD2 (6 bases). The ends were cut back, 4 bases at V and 4 bases at J, with 7 bases in the middle. Germline V CDR1 and CDR2: SGHTA, FQGNSA. The CDR3 is made up of 12 amino acids. Written as DNA, the CDR3 is TGTGCCAGCAGCTCACTAGCAGAGACCCAGTACTTC. It yields the protein CASSSLAETQYF.

This clonotype was recorded many times. One end of the junction fails to match germline, which may point to a read error. The gene calls are TRBV12-3 or TRBV12-4 and TRBJ2-7; TRBD2 matches at 12 bases. This CDR3 contains 14 residues. The CDR3 DNA is TGTGCCAGCAGCTTAGGACTAGCGGGGTACGAGCAGTACTTC. It specifies CASSLGLAGYEQYF.

The V and J genes are TRBV29-1 and TRBJ2-2; no firm D call. The CDR3 is 12 amino acids. The germline gives CDR1 SQVTM, CDR2 ANQGSEA. Between the trimmed V and J ends, which lost 4 bases and 2 bases, there was a span of 5 bases. The CDR3 region has the DNA TGCAGCGTTGGACCTAACACCGGGGAGCTGTTTTTT. This encodes CSVGPNTGELFF.

In its sample, this clonotype was seen many times. This rearrangement joins TRBV6-1 to TRBJ1-6; D remains ambiguous. This CDR3 spans 12 amino acids. Trimming took 6 bases from V and 7 from J, leaving 7 bases between them. The germline gives CDR1 MNHNS, CDR2 SASEGT. CDR3 coding DNA: TGTGCCAGCAGCCTGATGAATTCACCCCTCCACTTT. It yields the protein CASSLMNSPLHF.

This clonotype appeared a few times. This sequence joins TRBV6-2 or TRBV6-3 and TRBJ2-7, with 7 bases matching TRBD1. Germline lookup yields CDR1 MNHEY and CDR2 SVGEGT. Unmatched junction bases numbered 7, after V lost 5 bases and J lost 6 bases. This CDR3 is built from 13 residues. CDR3 sequence reads: CASSDTGVGEQYF. The CDR3 nucleotides are TGTGCCAGCAGTGACACAGGGGTCGGCGAGCAGTACTTC.

The V and J genes are TRBV12-3 or TRBV12-4 and TRBJ2-1, with TRBD1 matching over 8 bases. Germline trimming cut 5 bases from V and 7 bases from J; bases unmatched to any gene: 7. The CDR3 covers 14 residues. CDR3 in DNA: TGTGCCAGCAGTCAGACAGGGGATAGGAATGAGCAGTTCTTC. This gives the protein CASSQTGDRNEQFF.

Many counts were recorded for this clonotype. The chain links TRBV28 to TRBJ2-7; D assignment may be TRBD1 or TRBD2 (5 bases each). The CDR3 is 15 residues long. Deletions cut 7 bases from V and 4 bases from J, with 20 bases between. CDR1 is MDHEN and CDR2 is SYDVKM in the germline V gene. CDR3 coding DNA: TGTGCCAGCACGGTCGGGGCCTTGTTAAAGTACGAGCAGTACTTC. Its protein is CASTVGALLKYEQYF.

Ten or more counts support this clonotype. The V call is TRBV6-1, the J call TRBJ1-5; tentative D call: TRBD1 (5 bases). The CDR3 has 17 amino acids. Trimming took 8 bases from V and 3 from J, leaving 23 bases between them. Germline V lookup: CDR1 MNHNS, CDR2 SASEGT. DNA for the CDR3: TGTGCCAGCTCTACCCCTCGGGACCTTCAGAACAATCAGCCCCAGCATTTT. Amino acids: CASSTPRDLQNNQPQHF.

This rearrangement joins TRBV28 to TRBJ1-1; D perhaps matches TRBD1 (6 bases). V lost 5 bases and J 1 base, leaving 14 bases between the germline ends. This CDR3 has 15 amino acids. In germline, CDR1 is MDHEN, CDR2 SYDVKM. The chain's CDR3 is CASSPPGEGNTEAFF. The CDR3 DNA sequence: TGTGCCAGCAGTCCCCCAGGGGAGGGGAACACTGAAGCTTTCTTT.

A few counts support this clonotype. This chain links TRBV27 with TRBJ1-5, with TRBD1 matching over 8 bases. The trim removed 6 bases at V and 6 bases at J, leaving 4 bases unmatched. Germline-derived CDR1 and CDR2 are MNHEY and SMNVEV (reference sequence). This CDR3 region has 13 residues. Here the CDR3 reads CASRQGVSQPQHF. The DNA for the CDR3 is TGTGCCAGCAGACAGGGGGTGAGTCAGCCCCAGCATTTT.

The rearrangement uses TRBV7-2 and TRBJ2-7; D unclear. Germline loops: CDR1 SGHTA, CDR2 FQGNSA. This CDR3 has 18 residues. Between the trimmed V and J ends, which lost 1 base and 0 bases, there was a span of 19 bases. The CDR3 DNA sequence: TGTGCCAGCAGCTTAGTTTCCTCTAGGGCAGGCGGCTCCTACGAGCAGTACTTC. It codes for CASSLVSSRAGGSYEQYF.

This clonotype turned up a few times. This chain joins TRBV6-5 and TRBJ1-5; possibly TRBD1 for D (6 bases). In germline, CDR1 is MNHEY, CDR2 SVGAGI. V gave up 0 bases and J gave up 5 bases, with 11 bases separating them. This CDR3 is built from 15 residues. The CDR3 loop reads CASSYSGTKYQPQHF. DNA of the CDR3: TGTGCCAGCAGTTACTCAGGGACAAAGTATCAGCCCCAGCATTTT.

J is TRBJ1-1 and V is TRBV5-1, with D unresolved. Deletions cut 1 base from V and 6 bases from J, with 28 bases between. The CDR3 consists of 19 residues. Germline V CDR1 and CDR2: SGHRS, YFSETQ. CDR3 in DNA: TGCGCCAGCAGCTTGTCCGGCAGTGTCTTAAGGGTCCTGGCAGCTGAAGCTTTCTTT. Protein product: CASSLSGSVLRVLAAEAFF.

Remarks on this clonotype: This clone may be a read error of a much larger clone one base away. The V and J genes are TRBV7-8 and TRBJ1-1; D is undetermined. V lost 1 base and J lost 4, with 7 bases in between. Germline V gene lookup returns CDR1 SGHVS and CDR2 FQNEAQ. There are 13 residues in the CDR3. CDR3: CASSLGASTEAFF. In nucleotides, the CDR3 is TGTGCCAGCAGCTTAGGGGCCAGCACTGAAGCTTTCTTT.

This chain joins TRBV6-2 or TRBV6-3 and TRBJ2-5; 8 nucleotides line up with TRBD2. CDR1 is MNHEY, CDR2 SVGEGT, per germline. The CDR3 has 18 amino acids. With V trimmed by 2 bases and J by 2 bases, 13 bases remained unmatched. The CDR3 nucleotides read TGTGCCAGCAGTTACCCCAGGGGTGAGCGGGGGAAACAAGAGACCCAGTACTTC. This codes for CASSYPRGERGKQETQYF.

This clonotype was counted only a few times. The chain uses TRBV6-5 and TRBJ2-7; D is perhaps TRBD1 (5 bases). CDR3 length equals 13 residues. V was pared by 4 bases and J by 4 bases, with 11 bases between. CDR1 MNHEY and CDR2 SVGAGI come from the germline V gene. The chain's CDR3 is CASSFNQGYEQYF. The CDR3 DNA sequence: TGTGCCAGCAGTTTCAACCAGGGTTACGAGCAGTACTTC.

This clonotype was counted ten times or more. V and J are TRBV28 and TRBJ2-7; unclear D gene. Germline V CDR1 and CDR2: MDHEN, SYDVKM. Deletions cut 2 bases from V and 7 bases from J, with 15 bases between. The CDR3 loop spans 14 amino acids. The CDR3 DNA is TGTGCCAGCAGTTTACTCGCTTCCCATCGGGAGCAGTACTTC. The encoded protein is CASSLLASHREQYF.

This clonotype has ten or more counts. The rearrangement joins TRBV12-3 or TRBV12-4 to TRBJ2-7; 7 bases are a match to TRBD1. The CDR3 spans 15 residues. V lost 2 bases and J lost 2; bases outside the gene matches: 6. The CDR3: CASSLKQGLPYEQYF. The CDR3, as DNA: TGTGCCAGCAGTTTAAAACAGGGGCTGCCCTACGAGCAGTACTTC.

This clonotype has ten or more counts. This chain links TRBV15 with TRBJ1-1, with 9 bases that match TRBD1. The CDR3 spans 14 residues. The V gene end was trimmed by 10 bases and the J gene end by 5 bases; junction bases not matched to a gene: 11. Germline V gene sequence: CDR1 LNHNV, CDR2 YYDKDF (reference sequence). The CDR3 reads CAISDRGGQTEAFF. Written as DNA, the CDR3 is TGTGCCATCTCGGACAGGGGTGGGCAAACTGAAGCTTTCTTT.

This clonotype appeared many times. The gene calls are TRBV7-3 and TRBJ1-1, with D uncertain. The CDR3 is made up of 13 amino acids. The V gene lost 4 bases and the J gene lost 5 bases, with 11 bases spanning the gap. From germline, CDR1 is SGHTA and CDR2 FQGTGA. CDR3 sequence (DNA): TGTGCCAGCAGCTCGGGTAGGAAGACTGAAGCTTTCTTT. It translates to CASSSGRKTEAFF. Variable domain in full (rest from reference TRBV7-3 and TRBJ1-1): GAGVSQTPSNKVTEKGKYVELRCDPISGHTALYWYRQSLGQGPEFLIYFQGTGAADDSGLPNDRFFAVRPEGSVSTLKIQRTERGDSAVYLCASSSGRKTEAFFGQGTRLTVV.

In this sample, this clonotype turned up many times. This rearrangement joins TRBV20-1 to TRBJ1-2; the D gene is possibly TRBD1 (6 bases). The V gene lost 4 bases and the J gene lost 3 bases, with 18 bases spanning the gap. The CDR3 runs 15 residues. Germline V gene sequence: CDR1 DFQATT, CDR2 SNEGSKA (reference sequence). This CDR3 reads CSATGQRDIYYGYTF. CDR3 nucleotides: TGCAGTGCTACAGGACAGAGAGATATCTACTATGGCTACACCTTC.